The clone carrying this TCR beta chain was observed a single time. Its specificity is unknown. These data come from a study of CD8 T cells in ankylosing spondylitis. Quantitative 5'-RACE with molecular barcodes generated TCR beta libraries. Using its own MiXCR run on the 5' RACE reads, TCRdb lists one record per CDR3 protein. The sample has 230,000 or so distinct CDR3 sequences, around 25% seen once. Germline CDR1 MNHNS, CDR2 SASEGT. V gave up 6 bases and J gave up 13 bases, with 21 bases separating them. The CDR3 has 13 amino acids. Findings and limits, study-wide: What appeared characteristic of ankylosing spondylitis blood was a TCR beta motif of seven to nine highly homologous variants. Past research had described some motif variants in reactive arthritis synovial fluid and blood.

The TCR comes from a male donor with ankylosing spondylitis or in good health (not recorded which). Sequencing was carried out using blood, either unsorted or a sorted T cell fraction (not recorded which). The chain has TRBV6-1 and TRBJ2-5; D tentatively reads TRBD1 or TRBD2 (7 bases each). The CDR3 nucleotides are TGTGCCAGCAGGCAGGGGGGGCACTTGATTTGGTACTTC. This gives the protein CASRQGGHLIWYF.